Listed below are T cell receptor beta chains from one sample, sequenced in a study of CD8+CD57+ T cells in acquired aplastic anemia. TCRdb passed the reads through MiXCR, listing each CDR3 protein once. The top ten hold 40% to 50% of the sample, which has roughly 250,000 distinct CDR3 sequences, approximately 79% seen once. Sequenced input: sorted CD4+, CD8+, or CD8+CD57+ T cells (not recorded which) from PBMCs. All receptors derive from a human donor with aplastic anemia. CDR3s include the opening cysteine and the closing phenylalanine or tryptophan. D genes are given only for firm matches. Clone size, where shown, is once, few, many, or a class for clones that have expanded.

size: .
J: TRBJ1-2
V: TRBV3-1
D: .
DNA: .
CDR3: CASGPPPEWASGSGDGYAF

size: .
J: TRBJ2-1
V: TRBV2
D: .
DNA: TGTGCCAGCAGTCCGACGTCGTTCCACACGGAGCAGTTCTTC
CDR3: CASSPTSFHTEQFF

size: .
J: TRBJ1-1
V: TRBV20-1
D: .
DNA: TGCAGTGGGCGGGAGAACACTGAAGCTTTCTTT
CDR3: CSGRENTEAFF

size: few
J: TRBJ2-3
V: TRBV29-1
D: TRBD1
DNA: TGCAGCGTTGAGAGGGGGACAGGGTTTGTGACAGATACGCAGTATTTT
CDR3: CSVERGTGFVTDTQYF

size: .
J: TRBJ2-1
V: TRBV2
D: .
DNA: TGTGCCAGCAGTGTAGGGGGGATCCATGAGCACTCCTTC
CDR3: CASSVGGIHEHSF

size: .
J: TRBJ2-3
V: TRBV5-1
D: .
DNA: TGCGCCAGCAGCTTGGAGGGAGGTGCTCCTACGCAGTATTTT
CDR3: CASSLEGGAPTQYF

size: .
J: TRBJ1-6
V: TRBV2
D: .
DNA: TGTGCCAGCGGGGACGGGGGCACCGATACGCAGTCATTTGTCCACTTT
CDR3: CASGDGGTDTQSFVHF

size: few
J: TRBJ2-2
V: TRBV5-1
D: .
DNA: TGTGCCAGCAGCTTGGGGCCCGGGGAGCTGTTTTTT
CDR3: CASSLGPGELFF

size: .
J: TRBJ1-2
V: TRBV7-8
D: .
DNA: TGTGCCAGCAGCGAAGCGGGGGGGCGGGACAATGGCTACACCTTC
CDR3: CASSEAGGRDNGYTF

size: .
J: TRBJ2-1
V: TRBV7-2
D: TRBD2
DNA: TGTGCCAGCAGCTTAGAAAGAGGCGGGGGGAGGCATGAGCAGTTCTTC
CDR3: CASSLERGGGRHEQFF

size: .
J: TRBJ2-3
V: TRBV12-3/TRBV12-4
D: .
DNA: TGTGCCAGCAGTTACGGGACCCAACGAGATACGCAGTATTTT
CDR3: CASSYGTQRDTQYF

size: few
J: TRBJ1-1
V: TRBV20-1
D: .
DNA: TGCAGTGCCCAACCTTCTAGCGGACGCAAGAACACTGAAGCTTTCTTT
CDR3: CSAQPSSGRKNTEAFF

size: .
J: TRBJ2-1
V: TRBV20-1
D: TRBD2
DNA: TGCAGTGCTAGGGGGGGACTAGCGCTCGACAATGAGCAGTTCTTC
CDR3: CSARGGLALDNEQFF

size: .
J: TRBJ1-1
V: TRBV7-2
D: .
DNA: TGTGCCAGCGCCGAAGACACTGAAGCTATCTTTGAACAATTCTTT
CDR3: CASAEDTEAIFEQFF

size: .
J: TRBJ2-6
V: TRBV7-6
D: TRBD2
DNA: TGTGCCAGCAGCCTTGGGAGGGTCCCCGCTGGGGCTAACGTCCTGACTTTC
CDR3: CASSLGRVPAGANVLTF

size: .
J: TRBJ1-5
V: TRBV5-1
D: TRBD1
DNA: TGCGCCAGCAGCTTGGCCCAGGGACAGGGCCAGCATTTT
CDR3: CASSLAQGQGQHF

size: .
J: TRBJ2-5
V: TRBV2
D: .
DNA: TGTGCCACCAGCAGCGGCTGCAGCCAAGAGAACCATTTTTTC
CDR3: CATSSGCSQENHFF

size: once
J: TRBJ1-2
V: TRBV7-2
D: .
DNA: TGTGCCAGCAGCTTGGGGGAGGGGGGCTATGATTCACCCTACACCTTC
CDR3: CASSLGEGGYDSPYTF

size: .
J: TRBJ2-7
V: TRBV5-4
D: .
DNA: TGTGCCAGCAGCTTGGAGAGGGGCCTAGGGGAGCAGTACTTC
CDR3: CASSLERGLGEQYF

size: .
J: TRBJ1-2
V: TRBV7-2
D: TRBD1
DNA: TGTGCCAGCAGCTTGACAGGGGGCGCGGACGATCGTTCCACCTTC
CDR3: CASSLTGGADDRSTF

size: .
J: TRBJ2-7
V: TRBV20-1
D: .
DNA: TGCAGTGCTAGTCCGGCGGCAGGGAACTACGAGCAGTACTTC
CDR3: CSASPAAGNYEQYF

size: .
J: TRBJ1-1
V: TRBV14
D: .
DNA: TGTGCCAGCAGCTTAGCGCTGAAAGAGAGCACTGAAGCTTTCTTT
CDR3: CASSLALKESTEAFF

size: .
J: TRBJ2-3
V: TRBV11-3
D: .
DNA: TGTGCCAGCAGCTTAGAGAGGGGCGGGCACGTATATGGCTTT
CDR3: CASSLERGGHVYGF

size: once
J: TRBJ2-7
V: TRBV2
D: .
DNA: TGTGCCACCAGTGTAAACGGTGGCTACACCCAGGGCTTC
CDR3: CATSVNGGYTQGF

size: .
J: TRBJ2-1
V: TRBV7-3
D: TRBD2
DNA: TGTGCCAGCAGCGTAGCTAGCGGGGGGTTTTTCAATGATCAGTTCTTC
CDR3: CASSVASGGFFNDQFF

size: once
J: TRBJ2-7
V: TRBV29-1
D: .
DNA: TGCAGCGGGGGTGAGGGGGGGGCCAGCTCCTACGAGCAGTACTTC
CDR3: CSGGEGGASSYEQYF

size: few
J: TRBJ2-3
V: TRBV7-2
D: TRBD2
DNA: TGTGCCAGCAGCTTAGCGACTAGCGGGAGGGGTATAGTCTTT
CDR3: CASSLATSGRGIVF

size: .
J: TRBJ2-5
V: TRBV9
D: .
DNA: TGTGCCACCAGCAGATTAAGGGAGCAAGAGACCGAGTACTTC
CDR3: CATSRLREQETEYF

size: .
J: TRBJ2-3
V: TRBV15
D: .
DNA: TGTGCCACCAGCAGAGTGGGCAGGACCACAGATACGCAGTATTTT
CDR3: CATSRVGRTTDTQYF